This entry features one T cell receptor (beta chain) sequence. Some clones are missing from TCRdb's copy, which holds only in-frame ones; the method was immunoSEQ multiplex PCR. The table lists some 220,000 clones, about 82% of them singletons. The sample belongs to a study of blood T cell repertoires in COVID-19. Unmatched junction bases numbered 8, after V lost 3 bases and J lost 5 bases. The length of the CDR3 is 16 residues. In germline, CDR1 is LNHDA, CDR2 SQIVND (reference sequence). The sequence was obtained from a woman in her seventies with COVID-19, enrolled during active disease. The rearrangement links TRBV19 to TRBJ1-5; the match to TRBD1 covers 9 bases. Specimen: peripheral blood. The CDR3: CASSIHGQGKDQPQHF. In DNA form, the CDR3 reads TGTGCCAGTAGTATCCACGGACAGGGGAAGGATCAGCCCCAGCATTTT.